The present TCR delta chain was sequenced within a study of γδ T cells in repeated Plasmodium falciparum infection. Background on the study: Malian repertoires were sampled cross-sectionally without transmission and longitudinally through febrile malaria. Whole-study results and caveats: Vdelta2-negative gammadelta repertoires, largely Vdelta1+, seemingly showed infection-driven waves of new clonal selection.

Flow sorting of PBMC yielded separate Vgamma9/Vdelta2+ and Vdelta2-negative gammadelta T cell populations for bulk repertoire analysis. The CDR3 is 30 residues long. Germline V gives CDR1 VTNFRS, CDR2 LTSSGIE (reference sequence). TCRdb reanalyzed the multiplex PCR reads using CATT. The table shows 50,000 to 65,000 delta-chain clones, with over 1.5% occurring only once. Concerning this clone: As yet, its antigen is unknown. The TCRdb protein, from a much larger clone, departs from this DNA's translation at residues 2 and 28, likely by read error; the protein shown derives from the DNA.

The chain is built from TRAV36/DV7 and TRDJ1; tentative D call: TRDD3 (9 bases). Sequenced: gamma-delta T cells from blood. The TCR sequence derives from a pool of human donors (malaria-infected and uninfected, not separated). CDR3 sequence: CSYTFLDGVWDSARGYAYPPTCSYTDKHIF. DNA of the CDR3: TGTTCTTATACCTTCCTAGACGGCGTGTGGGATTCTGCAAGGGGATACGCTTATCCACCTACCTGCTCGTACACCGATAAACACATCTTT.